The present entry profiles one T cell receptor (beta chain) with its context. Antigen unknown. V shed 5 bases and J 6 bases; nucleotides not matched to a gene: 3. Germline lookup yields CDR1 LNHDA and CDR2 SQIVND (reference sequence). The CDR3 has 14 amino acids. PCR was performed using 60 Vbeta and 13 Jbeta primers. Original processing notes: Roughly 11 million of the about 80 million unique TCR beta chains counted in a later analysis were shared. Repertoires were generated with immunoSEQ multiplex PCR, while TCRdb's copy carries only in-frame clones and drops some. From that table come the V and J calls and clone size; the DNA was used to work out D and trimming. This sample yields over 60,000 clones, of which under 80% are seen a single time; 14% belongs to the top ten. The data are from a study of cytomegalovirus exposure and HLA in healthy donors. Overall study results and limits: In a later analysis, about 17,000 TCR beta sequences were associated with HLA alleles at 0.05 false discovery rate. Most subjects had HLA-A and HLA-B alleles reportedly predicted accurately by TCR beta sequences. Later on, an analysis showed TCR association rates differing by HLA locus, with DRB1 the most and HLA-C the fewest.

The sample comprised PBMCs. The receptor was derived from a male donor in good health and CMV-seropositive. The J gene is TRBJ1-6, the V gene TRBV19; TRBD1 matches at 8 bases. DNA for the CDR3: TGTGCCAGTAGTCCTGGACAGGGTAATTCACCCCTCCACTTT. Its translation: CASSPGQGNSPLHF. The full variable domain, with the rest looked up from reference TRBV19 and TRBJ1-6, is DGGITQSPKYLFRKEGQNVTLSCEQNLNHDAMYWYRQDPGQGLRLIYYSQIVNDFQKGDIAEGYSVSREKKESFPLTVTSAQKNPTAFYLCASSPGQGNSPLHFGNGTRLTVT.